Each of the 26 T cell receptor beta chains below was sequenced from the same sample in a study of shared clonotypes between healthy human individuals. The table came from immunoSEQ multiplex PCR; TCRdb's copy has only in-frame clones and leaves some out. The table has nearly 600,000 clones, nearly 97% seen once. CD8 cells regarded as naive lacked CD45RO, were positively chosen for CCR7, and omitted terminally differentiated effector memory CD45RA+ cells. Sequencing input: naive CD8+ T cells sorted from blood. The receptors derive from a woman in her twenties or thirties in good health.

The J gene is TRBJ2-7, the V gene TRBV27; a weak D match, TRBD1 (6 bases). Germline V gene data show CDR1 as MNHEY and CDR2 as SMNVEV (reference sequence). V was clipped by 6 bases and J by 3 bases, with 12 bases between them. The CDR3 loop spans 13 amino acids. This CDR3 is CASSPGHVYEQYF. The CDR3 coding sequence is TGTGCCAGCAGCCCGGGACATGTCTACGAGCAGTACTTC.

The chain combines TRBV27 with TRBJ2-5; a possible D gene is TRBD2 (5 bases). V was cut by 8 bases and J by 10 bases, with 26 bases left in between. This CDR3 region has 15 residues. Germline V gene data show CDR1 as MNHEY and CDR2 as SMNVEV (reference sequence). The DNA of the CDR3 is TGTGCCAGCGTTTTGCACTCTACCAACCCCGGGATCCAGTACTTC. As protein: CASVLHSTNPGIQYF.

The chain employs TRBV4-2 and TRBJ2-5; TRBD2 agrees at 8 bases. The DNA end is a closer match to TRBJ2-7, so the J assignment may be wrong. Germline CDR1 LGHNA, CDR2 YNFKEQ. The CDR3 has 15 residues. CDR3 region: CASSQEMGLAYEQYF. The CDR3, as DNA: TGTGCCAGCAGCCAAGAAATGGGACTAGCCTACGAGCAGTACTTC.

The chain combines TRBV7-6 with TRBJ2-7, with a possible D match to TRBD1 (6 bases). The ends were cut back, 1 base at V and 6 bases at J, with 13 bases in the middle. Germline V gene lookup returns CDR1 SGHVS and CDR2 FNYEAQ. The CDR3 consists of 14 residues. The CDR3 coding sequence is TGTGCCAGCAGCTTAGTGGTGGGGGCGGGCGAGCAGTACTTC. Encoded protein: CASSLVVGAGEQYF. Complete variable domain (other parts from reference TRBV7-6 and TRBJ2-7): GAGVSQSPRYKVTKRGQDVALRCDPISGHVSLYWYRQALGQGPEFLTYFNYEAQQDKSGLPNDRFSAERPEGSISTLTIQRTEQRDSAMYRCASSLVVGAGEQYFGPGTRLTVT.

This chain joins TRBV19 and TRBJ2-3, with 13 bases matching TRBD2. CDR3 length equals 17 residues. Germline loops: CDR1 LNHDA, CDR2 SQIVND (reference sequence). V lost 0 bases to trimming and J lost 4 bases; unmatched junction nucleotides: 4. CDR3 in amino acids: CASSIDLGLAGSDTQYF. The CDR3 nucleotides are TGTGCCAGTAGTATAGATCTGGGACTAGCGGGGTCAGATACGCAGTATTTT.

The V gene is TRBV27, the J gene TRBJ2-5; 8 bases line up with TRBD1. The J call may be in error: the DNA end matches TRBJ2-7 better. The CDR3 has 15 residues. The V gene's germline CDR1 is MNHEY and CDR2 SMNVEV (reference sequence). CDR3 protein: CASRLLPGQADEQYF. Written as DNA, the CDR3 is TGTGCCAGCAGACTTCTTCCGGGACAGGCGGACGAGCAGTACTTC.

This chain joins TRBV5-4 and TRBJ2-7; D is tentatively TRBD1 or TRBD2 (7 bases each). The CDR3 is 16 amino acids. The V gene lost 3 bases and the J gene lost 6 bases, with 22 bases spanning the gap. The germline V gene encodes CDR1 SGHNT and CDR2 YYREEE (reference sequence). The CDR3 here is CASSSGDSGALGEQYF. CDR3 DNA: TGTGCCAGCAGCTCTGGGGACAGCGGGGCCTTGGGCGAGCAGTACTTC. The variable domain in full, with the rest retrieved from reference TRBV5-4 and TRBJ2-7, is ETGVTQSPTHLIKTRGQQVTLRCSSQSGHNTVSWYQQALGQGPQFIFQYYREEENGRGNFPPRFSGLQFPNYSSELNVNALELDDSALYLCASSSGDSGALGEQYFGPGTRLTVT.

The rearrangement uses TRBV27 and TRBJ2-5; 10 positions match TRBD2. With 3 bases clipped from V and 5 bases from J, the junction kept 6 bases outside the gene matches. Germline V gene lookup returns CDR1 MNHEY and CDR2 SMNVEV (reference sequence). The CDR3 runs 15 residues. The CDR3 nucleotides read TGTGCCAGCAGTTTTTCTAGCGGGAGAGGGGAGACCCAGTACTTC. It translates to CASSFSSGRGETQYF.

This rearrangement joins TRBV28 to TRBJ1-1; D gene uncertain. Germline lookup yields CDR1 MDHEN and CDR2 SYDVKM. Deletions cut 5 bases from V and 0 bases from J, with 22 bases between. The CDR3 totals 18 residues. The CDR3 loop reads CASSPQRTYPDLNTEAFF. The CDR3, as DNA: TGTGCCAGCAGTCCGCAGAGGACGTATCCCGATTTGAACACTGAAGCTTTCTTT.

This clone was seen a single time. CDR3 sequence (DNA): TGTGCCATCAGAGTAGCGGGAGCCGACACCGGGGAGCTGTTTTTT. Protein product: CAIRVAGADTGELFF. This chain joins TRBV10-3 and TRBJ2-2; 9 bases fit TRBD2. CDR3 length equals 15 residues. Germline CDR1 reads ENHRY; CDR2 reads SYGVKD. V was clipped by 6 bases and J by 3 bases; unmatched bases: 5.

The V gene is TRBV2, the J gene TRBJ2-2; the D is unclear. CDR1 and CDR2 from the germline V gene are SNHLY and FYNNEI. Trimming pared 3 bases from V and 5 bases from J, leaving 10 bases between. The CDR3 has 14 amino acids. The CDR3 sequence is CASSDLLWTGELFF. CDR3 coding DNA: TGTGCCAGCAGTGATTTACTTTGGACCGGGGAGCTGTTTTTT.

The CDR3 nucleotides are TGCGCCAGCAGCCACGACACCCCGGGGGCCGGGGAGCTGTTTTTT. It codes for CASSHDTPGAGELFF. V and J are TRBV4-1 and TRBJ2-2; the D gene is possibly TRBD2 (6 bases). The V gene lost 3 bases and the J gene lost 6 bases, with 14 bases spanning the gap. In germline, CDR1 is MGHRA, CDR2 YSYEKL. The CDR3 loop spans 15 amino acids.

With regard to this clone: A junction end diverges from the germline sequence, so it may reflect a read error. The V call is TRBV28, the J call TRBJ2-2; perhaps TRBD2 as D (6 bases). The CDR3 has 16 residues. From germline, CDR1 is MDHEN and CDR2 SYDVKM. The CDR3 protein is CASSLAFAGNTGELFF. CDR3 in DNA: TGTGCCAGCAGTTTAGCTTTCGCGGGGAACACCGGAGAGCTGTTTTTT.

The rearrangement uses TRBV7-9 and TRBJ1-5; 7 bases line up with TRBD1. The CDR3 consists of 15 residues. V shed 5 bases and J 2 bases; nucleotides not matched to a gene: 6. Germline V gives CDR1 SEHNR, CDR2 FQNEAQ (reference sequence). CDR3 DNA: TGTGCCAGCAGCCCTACAGGGGTTGGCAATCAGCCCCAGCATTTT. Translation gives CASSPTGVGNQPQHF.

The rearrangement uses TRBV28 and TRBJ2-7; 7 bases fit TRBD2. There are 16 residues in the CDR3. J gave up 4 bases and V 0 bases, and 9 bases lay outside the gene matches. Germline V CDR1 and CDR2: MDHEN, SYDVKM. CDR3 sequence: CASSLWSASGNYEQYF. The CDR3 DNA reads TGTGCCAGCAGTTTATGGAGCGCTAGCGGCAATTACGAGCAGTACTTC.

V is TRBV5-6 and J is TRBJ1-1, with TRBD1 identical over 9 bases. Per germline, CDR1 SGHDT and CDR2 YYEEEE. The J segment lost 10 bases and the V segment lost 0 bases, leaving 1 base of the junction unmatched. CDR3 length: 12 residues. This CDR3 is CASSLATGGAFF. The CDR3 DNA is TGTGCCAGCAGCTTGGCGACAGGGGGAGCTTTCTTT. Supplemented by reference TRBV5-6 and TRBJ1-1, the full variable domain reads DAGVTQSPTHLIKTRGQQVTLRCSPKSGHDTVSWYQQALGQGPQFIFQYYEEEERQRGNFPDRFSGHQFPNYSSELNVNALLLGDSALYLCASSLATGGAFFGQGTRLTVV.

V is TRBV19 and J is TRBJ2-7; perhaps D is TRBD1 or TRBD2 (5 bases each). Germline V gene lookup returns CDR1 LNHDA and CDR2 SQIVND (reference sequence). Trimming removed 2 bases at V and 2 bases at J, with 10 bases between. CDR3 length: 14 residues. The CDR3 sequence is CASSITTGPYEQYF. The CDR3 DNA reads TGTGCCAGTAGTATAACGACGGGACCCTACGAGCAGTACTTC.

J is TRBJ2-5 and V is TRBV28; 7 bases fit TRBD1. J lost 4 bases, V lost 3 bases, and 2 bases had no gene match. CDR1 and CDR2 from the germline V gene are MDHEN and SYDVKM. CDR3 size: 13 residues. CDR3 sequence reads: CASSLTGRETQYF. The CDR3 DNA sequence: TGTGCCAGCAGTTTGACAGGGCGAGAGACCCAGTACTTC.

This chain joins TRBV29-1 and TRBJ1-1; tentative D call: TRBD1 (5 bases). The CDR3 loop spans 13 amino acids. Germline lookup yields CDR1 SQVTM and CDR2 ANQGSEA. The V end was cut by 4 bases, the J end by 4 bases, with 13 bases between. The CDR3 DNA is TGCAGCGTTGGAGGGACGTTGTTCACTGAAGCTTTCTTT. Translating gives CSVGGTLFTEAFF. The full variable domain, in which reference TRBV29-1 and TRBJ1-1 provide the parts outside the CDR3, is SAVISQKPSRDICQRGTSLTIQCQVDSQVTMMFWYRQQPGQSLTLIATANQGSEATYESGFVIDKFPISRPNLTFSTLTVSNMSPEDSSIYLCSVGGTLFTEAFFGQGTRLTVV.

The chain recombines TRBV27 with TRBJ2-5; D might be TRBD1 or TRBD2, each matching 5 bases. Per the germline V gene, CDR1 is MNHEY and CDR2 is SMNVEV (reference sequence). CDR3 length equals 16 residues. The ends were cut back, 4 bases at V and 2 bases at J, with 17 bases in the middle. The CDR3 sequence: CASSSVPGPGQETQYF. The CDR3 DNA reads as TGTGCCAGCAGTTCAGTCCCGGGACCCGGACAAGAGACCCAGTACTTC.

This chain joins TRBV27 and TRBJ1-1; maybe TRBD1 (6 bases). The germline V gene has CDR1 MNHEY and CDR2 SMNVEV (reference sequence). The CDR3 is 12 residues long. Trimming left V 5 bases short and J 6 bases short, with 10 bases between. The CDR3 region is CASSPGQPEAFF. As DNA, the CDR3 is TGTGCCAGCAGTCCCGGACAGCCTGAAGCTTTCTTT.

For the CDR3, the DNA is TGCGCCAGCAGCGAAGAGGGGCTACTCACCCATCTGAACACTGAAGCTTTCTTT. Protein: CASSEEGLLTHLNTEAFF. The chain has TRBV5-1 and TRBJ1-1; TRBD1 might be the D (5 bases). Germline V lookup: CDR1 SGHRS, CDR2 YFSETQ. V was pared by 4 bases and J by 0 bases, with 22 bases between. This CDR3 has 18 residues. The full variable domain, completed using reference TRBV5-1 and TRBJ1-1, is KAGVTQTPRYLIKTRGQQVTLSCSPISGHRSVSWYQQTPGQGLQFLFEYFSETQRNKGNFPGRFSGRQFSNSRSEMNVSTLELGDSALYLCASSEEGLLTHLNTEAFFGQGTRLTVV.

The genes are TRBV11-1 and TRBJ1-1; 7 bases line up with TRBD1. The CDR3 sequence is 14 residues long. The V and J ends lost 3 bases and 3 bases, in that order; junction bases with no gene match: 4. Germline values: CDR1 SGHAT, CDR2 FQDESV (reference sequence). CDR3 nucleotides: TGTGCCAGCAGCTTCCAGGGGGGTGACACTGAAGCTTTCTTT. Its protein product is CASSFQGGDTEAFF.

The chain is built from TRBV28 and TRBJ1-5, with D perhaps matching TRBD1 (5 bases). V dropped 8 bases and J dropped 10 bases, with 18 bases sitting between them. The CDR3 is 13 residues long. Germline values: CDR1 MDHEN, CDR2 SYDVKM. This CDR3 reads CASGDVQKVPQHF. The CDR3 bases are TGTGCCAGCGGGGACGTTCAAAAGGTTCCCCAGCATTTT.

This rearrangement joins TRBV27 to TRBJ1-5; D not resolved. With 3 bases removed from V and 0 bases from J, the gap between germline ends came to 9 bases. Germline values: CDR1 MNHEY, CDR2 SMNVEV (reference sequence). The CDR3 is 15 residues long. CDR3 sequence: CASSLDWISNQPQHF. CDR3 DNA: TGTGCCAGCAGTTTGGACTGGATTAGCAATCAGCCCCAGCATTTT.

The CDR3 nucleotides read TGTGCCAGCAGTTATGGCAGGGAATACGAGCAGTACTTC. Encoded protein: CASSYGREYEQYF. This chain connects TRBV27 to TRBJ2-7, with a possible D match to TRBD1 (5 bases). The V and J ends lost 4 bases and 4 bases respectively, with 11 bases between them. CDR3 size: 13 residues. Germline V gene sequence: CDR1 MNHEY, CDR2 SMNVEV (reference sequence).